The sequence of this T cell receptor beta chain was determined in a study of T-cell reconstitution after alpha-beta-depleted transplantation in children. A TCRbeta library incorporating unique molecular identifiers was prepared. Each CDR3 protein gets one entry after TCRdb re-called the PCR reads with MiXCR. The table has hundreds of thousands of distinct CDR3 sequences, roughly 17% seen once. The ends lost 9 bases at V and 7 bases at J; junction bases unmatched: 8. Germline CDR1 and CDR2: MNHEY and SMNVEV (reference sequence). The CDR3 is 14 amino acids. The chain uses TRBV27 and TRBJ2-1; TRBD2 aligns across 11 bases. Sequences were derived from PBMCs from the stem cell graft donor, sampled from the stem cell graft. This TCR was sampled from a human donor who donated a stem cell graft to a child with acute myeloid leukemia. CDR3 nucleotide sequence: TGTGCCAGTCTTAGCGGGGGGGATATGAATGAGCAGTTCTTC. Translated, it gives CASLSGGDMNEQFF.